The rows below give T cell receptor beta chains drawn from one sample of a study of blood T cell repertoires in COVID-19. Profiling relied on immunoSEQ multiplex PCR, and the TCRdb table lists in-frame clones only, not all of them. The table has fewer than 300,000 clones, roughly four fifths seen once. Specimen: PBMCs or T cells enriched from blood (not recorded which). The receptor source for this set is a middle-aged man who had been exposed to COVID-19. Both conserved end residues are part of each CDR3. Fields, in order: D gene, clone size, V gene, J gene, CDR3 protein, CDR3 DNA. D genes are given only for firm matches. Expanded clones get a size class; other rows say once, few or many, or leave the size out.

d_call: -; clone_size: -; v_call: TRBV21-1; j_call: TRBJ1-2; cdr3_aa: CASGGQANYGYTF; cdr3_nt: TGTGCCAGCGGCGGACAGGCTAACTATGGCTACACCTTC
d_call: -; clone_size: -; v_call: TRBV4-2; j_call: TRBJ2-7; cdr3_aa: CASSQEWGEYEQYF; cdr3_nt: TGTGCCAGCAGCCAAGAATGGGGGGAGTACGAGCAGTACTTC
d_call: -; clone_size: -; v_call: TRBV5-1; j_call: TRBJ2-1; cdr3_aa: CASSLRPTGEQFF; cdr3_nt: TGCGCCAGCAGCCTACGACCCACAGGTGAGCAGTTCTTC
d_call: -; clone_size: -; v_call: TRBV18; j_call: TRBJ2-1; cdr3_aa: CASSRTASNEQFF; cdr3_nt: TGTGCCAGCTCCCGGACAGCTTCCAATGAGCAGTTCTTC
d_call: TRBD2; clone_size: once; v_call: TRBV27; j_call: TRBJ2-2; cdr3_aa: CASSFGQGGLAIGELFF; cdr3_nt: TGTGCCAGCAGTTTTGGGCAAGGGGGACTAGCGATTGGGGAGCTGTTTTTT
d_call: TRBD1; clone_size: -; v_call: TRBV5-1; j_call: TRBJ2-7; cdr3_aa: CASSLEQGAYEQYF; cdr3_nt: TGCGCCAGCAGCTTGGAACAGGGGGCCTACGAGCAGTACTTC
d_call: -; clone_size: -; v_call: TRBV12-5; j_call: TRBJ1-1; cdr3_aa: CASGLRGATEAFF; cdr3_nt: TGTGCTAGTGGTTTGCGGGGGGCCACTGAAGCTTTCTTT
d_call: -; clone_size: -; v_call: TRBV2; j_call: TRBJ1-1; cdr3_aa: CASSEKQKTGTEAFF; cdr3_nt: TGTGCCAGCAGTGAAAAACAGAAAACTGGCACTGAAGCTTTCTTT
d_call: -; clone_size: -; v_call: TRBV10-2; j_call: TRBJ2-7; cdr3_aa: CASSDPAGVYYEQYF; cdr3_nt: TGCGCCAGCAGTGACCCCGCGGGCGTATACTACGAGCAGTACTTC
d_call: TRBD1; clone_size: -; v_call: TRBV5-1; j_call: TRBJ1-2; cdr3_aa: CASSQPGQGASGYTF; cdr3_nt: TGCGCCAGCAGCCAACCGGGACAGGGGGCATCCGGCTACACCTTC
d_call: TRBD1; clone_size: once; v_call: TRBV10-1; j_call: TRBJ2-3; cdr3_aa: CASSESGTGTDTQYF; cdr3_nt: TGCGCCAGCAGTGAGTCGGGGACAGGCACAGATACGCAGTATTTT
d_call: -; clone_size: -; v_call: TRBV12-3/TRBV12-4; j_call: TRBJ2-2; cdr3_aa: CASSTFTGELFF; cdr3_nt: TGTGCCAGCAGTACATTCACCGGGGAGCTGTTTTTT
d_call: -; clone_size: -; v_call: TRBV7-9; j_call: TRBJ1-6; cdr3_aa: CASSSAGNSPLHF; cdr3_nt: TGTGCCAGCAGCTCCGCGGGGAATTCACCCCTCCACTTT
d_call: -; clone_size: -; v_call: TRBV6-5; j_call: TRBJ1-4; cdr3_aa: CASSPPNNEKLFF; cdr3_nt: TGTGCCAGCAGCCCCCCCAATAATGAAAAACTGTTTTTT
d_call: -; clone_size: -; v_call: TRBV5-1; j_call: TRBJ1-6; cdr3_aa: CASSFGAEALHF; cdr3_nt: TGCGCCAGCAGCTTTGGGGCAGAGGCCCTCCACTTT
d_call: -; clone_size: -; v_call: TRBV10-3; j_call: TRBJ1-2; cdr3_aa: CAISELRGYGYTF; cdr3_nt: TGTGCCATCAGTGAGCTCCGGGGCTATGGCTACACCTTC
d_call: TRBD1; clone_size: -; v_call: TRBV5-1; j_call: TRBJ2-1; cdr3_aa: CASSFPGTGPYNEQFF; cdr3_nt: TGCGCCAGCAGCTTCCCAGGGACAGGACCTTACAATGAGCAGTTCTTC
d_call: TRBD2; clone_size: -; v_call: TRBV24-1; j_call: TRBJ2-7; cdr3_aa: CATGTSGTYEQYF; cdr3_nt: TGTGCCACGGGGACTAGCGGCACCTACGAGCAGTACTTC
d_call: -; clone_size: -; v_call: TRBV30; j_call: TRBJ2-3; cdr3_aa: CAWGRLAGDTQYF; cdr3_nt: TGTGCCTGGGGCAGGCTAGCCGGAGATACGCAGTATTTT
d_call: -; clone_size: -; v_call: TRBV5-4; j_call: TRBJ2-1; cdr3_aa: CASSGRYNEQFF; cdr3_nt: TGTGCCAGCAGCGGGAGATACAATGAGCAGTTCTTC
d_call: TRBD2; clone_size: -; v_call: TRBV5-1; j_call: TRBJ2-3; cdr3_aa: CASQLGLAADTQYF; cdr3_nt: TGCGCCAGTCAACTCGGACTAGCGGCAGATACGCAGTATTTT
d_call: -; clone_size: -; v_call: TRBV7-9; j_call: TRBJ2-2; cdr3_aa: CASSSTFPDTGELFF; cdr3_nt: TGTGCCAGCAGCTCGACTTTTCCGGACACCGGGGAGCTGTTTTTT
d_call: TRBD2; clone_size: -; v_call: TRBV25-1; j_call: TRBJ2-3; cdr3_aa: CASSGELAGGTDTQYF; cdr3_nt: TGTGCCAGCAGTGGCGAACTAGCGGGAGGGACAGATACGCAGTATTTT
d_call: -; clone_size: few; v_call: TRBV6-1; j_call: TRBJ1-2; cdr3_aa: CASSEARHYGYTF; cdr3_nt: TGTGCCAGCAGTGAGGCCAGGCACTATGGCTACACCTTC
d_call: -; clone_size: -; v_call: TRBV5-4; j_call: TRBJ2-3; cdr3_aa: CASSLVSTDTQYF; cdr3_nt: TGTGCCAGCAGCTTGGTCTCCACAGATACGCAGTATTTT
d_call: -; clone_size: few; v_call: TRBV28; j_call: TRBJ1-1; cdr3_aa: CASSPEGHLNTEAFF; cdr3_nt: TGTGCCAGCAGTCCCGAGGGACATTTGAACACTGAAGCTTTCTTT
d_call: -; clone_size: -; v_call: TRBV6-5; j_call: TRBJ2-3; cdr3_aa: CASRLLGGGDTQYF; cdr3_nt: TGTGCCAGCAGGCTCCTAGGGGGGGGAGATACGCAGTATTTT
d_call: -; clone_size: -; v_call: TRBV5-1; j_call: TRBJ1-3; cdr3_aa: CASSLRNGIISGNTIYF; cdr3_nt: TGCGCCAGCAGCTTACGCAACGGGATTATCTCTGGAAACACCATATATTTT
d_call: -; clone_size: -; v_call: TRBV7-8; j_call: TRBJ2-3; cdr3_aa: CASSPGLNTDTQYF; cdr3_nt: TGTGCCAGCAGCCCGGGACTTAACACAGATACGCAGTATTTT
d_call: -; clone_size: -; v_call: TRBV10-3; j_call: TRBJ2-2; cdr3_aa: CAISESPARAGELFF; cdr3_nt: TGTGCCATCAGTGAGTCTCCCGCCCGGGCCGGGGAGCTGTTTTTT
d_call: TRBD1; clone_size: -; v_call: TRBV5-1; j_call: TRBJ2-4; cdr3_aa: CASSDKTGGPENIQYF; cdr3_nt: TGCGCCAGCAGCGATAAGACAGGGGGCCCCGAGAACATTCAGTACTTC
d_call: -; clone_size: -; v_call: TRBV3-1/TRBV3-2; j_call: TRBJ2-7; cdr3_aa: CASSRLAGDEQYF; cdr3_nt: TGTGCCAGCTCTCGTCTGGCGGGTGACGAGCAGTACTTC
d_call: -; clone_size: -; v_call: TRBV7-3; j_call: TRBJ2-2; cdr3_aa: CASSSLPPVGGATGELFF; cdr3_nt: TGTGCCAGCAGCTCGCTACCTCCAGTGGGCGGGGCCACCGGGGAGCTGTTTTTT
d_call: TRBD2; clone_size: -; v_call: TRBV12-5; j_call: TRBJ2-1; cdr3_aa: CASGNGLAGDEQFF; cdr3_nt: TGTGCTAGTGGTAACGGACTAGCGGGAGATGAGCAGTTCTTC
d_call: -; clone_size: -; v_call: TRBV5-4; j_call: TRBJ1-3; cdr3_aa: CASSLGGSGNTIYF; cdr3_nt: TGTGCCAGCAGCTTGGGAGGGTCTGGAAACACCATATATTTT
d_call: -; clone_size: -; v_call: TRBV7-9; j_call: TRBJ1-1; cdr3_aa: CASSLRQSVETEAFF; cdr3_nt: TGTGCCAGCAGCTTAAGACAGAGTGTGGAGACTGAAGCTTTCTTT
d_call: TRBD2; clone_size: -; v_call: TRBV4-2; j_call: TRBJ2-7; cdr3_aa: CASSQDGSGVSYEQYF; cdr3_nt: TGTGCCAGCAGCCAAGATGGTAGCGGGGTCTCATACGAGCAGTACTTC
d_call: TRBD1; clone_size: -; v_call: TRBV30; j_call: TRBJ1-4; cdr3_aa: CAWSPKGAEKLFF; cdr3_nt: TGTGCCTGGAGCCCCAAGGGGGCTGAAAAACTGTTTTTT
d_call: -; clone_size: few; v_call: TRBV12-3/TRBV12-4; j_call: TRBJ1-1; cdr3_aa: CASSFPGRTEAFF; cdr3_nt: TGTGCCAGCAGTTTCCCAGGGCGCACTGAAGCTTTCTTT
d_call: TRBD1; clone_size: -; v_call: TRBV7-9; j_call: TRBJ1-1; cdr3_aa: CASRPQGAGTEAFF; cdr3_nt: TGTGCCAGCAGGCCTCAGGGGGCAGGCACTGAAGCTTTCTTT
d_call: TRBD1; clone_size: -; v_call: TRBV5-1; j_call: TRBJ2-2; cdr3_aa: CASSPRTGMNDGELFF; cdr3_nt: TGCGCCAGCAGCCCACGGACAGGGATGAACGACGGGGAGCTGTTTTTT
d_call: TRBD1; clone_size: -; v_call: TRBV9; j_call: TRBJ1-2; cdr3_aa: CASSGTGIYGYTF; cdr3_nt: TGTGCCAGCAGCGGGACAGGTATATATGGCTACACCTTC
d_call: TRBD2; clone_size: -; v_call: TRBV19; j_call: TRBJ2-1; cdr3_aa: CASSIDRGDEQFF; cdr3_nt: TGTGCCAGTAGTATAGATCGGGGGGATGAGCAGTTCTTC
d_call: -; clone_size: -; v_call: TRBV5-1; j_call: TRBJ2-5; cdr3_aa: CASSPFSEGSGETQYF; cdr3_nt: TGCGCCAGCAGCCCCTTCAGCGAAGGGAGCGGAGAGACCCAGTACTTC
d_call: -; clone_size: -; v_call: TRBV27; j_call: TRBJ2-7; cdr3_aa: CASSYLASRWEQYF; cdr3_nt: TGTGCCAGCAGTTACCTCGCGTCGCGGTGGGAGCAGTACTTC
d_call: TRBD2; clone_size: -; v_call: TRBV19; j_call: TRBJ2-1; cdr3_aa: CASGLAGGSEQFF; cdr3_nt: TGTGCCAGTGGACTAGCGGGAGGTTCCGAGCAGTTCTTC
d_call: -; clone_size: -; v_call: TRBV6-2/TRBV6-3; j_call: TRBJ1-5; cdr3_aa: CASSYSSGGPRVVQPQHF; cdr3_nt: TGTGCCAGCAGTTACTCCTCGGGGGGTCCGCGCGTTGTTCAGCCCCAGCATTTT
d_call: TRBD2; clone_size: -; v_call: TRBV7-8; j_call: TRBJ2-7; cdr3_aa: CASSPPLGSGKYF; cdr3_nt: TGTGCCAGCAGCCCTCCCCTTGGCAGCGGGAAGTACTTC
d_call: -; clone_size: -; v_call: TRBV4-2; j_call: TRBJ1-5; cdr3_aa: CASSQQGGGDQPQHF; cdr3_nt: TGTGCCAGCAGCCAACAGGGTGGGGGGGATCAGCCCCAGCATTTT
d_call: TRBD1; clone_size: -; v_call: TRBV24-1; j_call: TRBJ1-5; cdr3_aa: CATSDHRGGSNQPQHF; cdr3_nt: TGTGCCACCAGTGACCACAGGGGAGGTAGCAATCAGCCCCAGCATTTT
d_call: TRBD1; clone_size: -; v_call: TRBV29-1; j_call: TRBJ1-1; cdr3_aa: CSVRMTGVFGNTEAFF; cdr3_nt: TGCAGCGTTCGTATGACAGGGGTTTTTGGTAACACTGAAGCTTTCTTT
d_call: TRBD1; clone_size: few; v_call: TRBV11-3; j_call: TRBJ1-1; cdr3_aa: CASSPGQANTEAFF; cdr3_nt: TGTGCCAGCAGTCCCGGACAGGCTAACACTGAAGCTTTCTTT
d_call: TRBD2; clone_size: -; v_call: TRBV9; j_call: TRBJ2-1; cdr3_aa: CASRGGSGSYNEQFF; cdr3_nt: TGTGCCAGCAGAGGCGGGAGCGGTTCCTACAATGAGCAGTTCTTC
d_call: -; clone_size: -; v_call: TRBV7-9; j_call: TRBJ2-7; cdr3_aa: CASSLGWGDEQYF; cdr3_nt: TGTGCCAGCAGCTTAGGGTGGGGGGACGAGCAGTACTTC
d_call: -; clone_size: -; v_call: TRBV10-2; j_call: TRBJ1-6; cdr3_aa: CASAGGVGSPLHF; cdr3_nt: TGCGCCAGCGCCGGGGGGGTGGGCTCACCCCTCCACTTT